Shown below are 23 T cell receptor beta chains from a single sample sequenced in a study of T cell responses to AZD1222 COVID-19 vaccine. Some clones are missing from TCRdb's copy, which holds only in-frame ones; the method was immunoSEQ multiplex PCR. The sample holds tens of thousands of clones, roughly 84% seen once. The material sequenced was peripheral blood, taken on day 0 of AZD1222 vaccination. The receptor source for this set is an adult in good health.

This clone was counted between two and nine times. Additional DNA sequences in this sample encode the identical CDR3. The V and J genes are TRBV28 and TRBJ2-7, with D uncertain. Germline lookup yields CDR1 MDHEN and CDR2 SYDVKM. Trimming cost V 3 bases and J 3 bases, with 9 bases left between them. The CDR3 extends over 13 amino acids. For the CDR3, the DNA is TGTGCCAGCAGTTTGGGCAGGTTCTACGAGCAGTACTTC. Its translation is CASSLGRFYEQYF.

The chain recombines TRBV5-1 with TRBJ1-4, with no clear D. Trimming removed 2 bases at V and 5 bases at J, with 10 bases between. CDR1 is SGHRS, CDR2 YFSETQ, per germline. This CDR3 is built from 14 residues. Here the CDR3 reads CASSFEQMNEKLFF. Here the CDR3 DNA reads TGCGCCAGCAGCTTTGAACAAATGAATGAAAAACTGTTTTTT. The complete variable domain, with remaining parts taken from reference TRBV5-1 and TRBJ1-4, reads KAGVTQTPRYLIKTRGQQVTLSCSPISGHRSVSWYQQTPGQGLQFLFEYFSETQRNKGNFPGRFSGRQFSNSRSEMNVSTLELGDSALYLCASSFEQMNEKLFFGSGTQLSVL.

The CDR3 bases are TGTGCCAGCAGCCTCATTGGTGACACTGAAGCTTTCTTT. It translates to CASSLIGDTEAFF. The chain has TRBV13 and TRBJ1-1, with unresolved D. Per the germline V gene, CDR1 is PRHDT and CDR2 is FYEKMQ (reference sequence). The CDR3 consists of 13 residues. V was pared by 5 bases and J by 3 bases, with 10 bases between.

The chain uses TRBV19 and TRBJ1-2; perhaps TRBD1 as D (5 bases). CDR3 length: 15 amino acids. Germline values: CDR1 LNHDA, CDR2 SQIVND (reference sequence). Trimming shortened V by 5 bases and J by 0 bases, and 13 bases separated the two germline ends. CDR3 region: CASSPRGPANYGYTF. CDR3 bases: TGTGCCAGTAGTCCTCGGGGCCCGGCTAACTATGGCTACACCTTC.

The CDR3 nucleotides read TGCGCCAGCAGCTTAGCGGGAGCGGAGACCCAGTACTTC. Translation: CASSLAGAETQYF. This chain connects TRBV5-1 to TRBJ2-5; 8 bases agree with TRBD2. The V gene end was trimmed by 2 bases and the J gene end by 5 bases; junction bases not matched to a gene: 2. The CDR3 spans 13 residues. Looked up from germline, CDR1 is SGHRS and CDR2 is YFSETQ.

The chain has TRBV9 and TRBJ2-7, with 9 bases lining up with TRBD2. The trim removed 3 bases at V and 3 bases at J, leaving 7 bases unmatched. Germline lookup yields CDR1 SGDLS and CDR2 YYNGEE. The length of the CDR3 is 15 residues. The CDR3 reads CASSAGLATIYEQYF. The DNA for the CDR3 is TGTGCCAGCAGCGCAGGACTAGCGACTATCTACGAGCAGTACTTC.

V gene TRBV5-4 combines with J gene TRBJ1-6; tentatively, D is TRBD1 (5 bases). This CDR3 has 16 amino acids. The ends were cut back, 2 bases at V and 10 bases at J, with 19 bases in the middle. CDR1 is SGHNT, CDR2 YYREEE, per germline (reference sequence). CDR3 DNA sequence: TGTGCCAGCAGCTTAGGAAAGGGGATCTCGATCTCACCCCTCCACTTT. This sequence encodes CASSLGKGISISPLHF.

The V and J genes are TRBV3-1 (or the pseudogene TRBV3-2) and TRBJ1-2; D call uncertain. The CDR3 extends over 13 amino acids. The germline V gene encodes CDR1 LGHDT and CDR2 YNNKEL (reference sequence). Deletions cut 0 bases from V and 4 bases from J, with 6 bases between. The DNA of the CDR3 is TGTGCCAGCAGCCAAGAGGTTACCTATGGCTACACCTTC. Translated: CASSQEVTYGYTF.

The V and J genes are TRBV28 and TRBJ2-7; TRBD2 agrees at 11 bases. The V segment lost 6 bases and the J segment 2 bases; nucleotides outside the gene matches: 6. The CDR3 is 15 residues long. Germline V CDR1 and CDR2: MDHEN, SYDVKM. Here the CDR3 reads CASRMGLAEPYEQYF. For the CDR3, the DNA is TGTGCCAGCAGGATGGGACTAGCGGAGCCCTACGAGCAGTACTTC.

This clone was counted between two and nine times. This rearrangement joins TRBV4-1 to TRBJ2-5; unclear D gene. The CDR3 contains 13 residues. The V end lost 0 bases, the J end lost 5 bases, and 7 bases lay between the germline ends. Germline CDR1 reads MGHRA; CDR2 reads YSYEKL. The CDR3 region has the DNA TGCGCCAGCAGCCAAGAAAGAAGGGAGACCCAGTACTTC. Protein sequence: CASSQERRETQYF.

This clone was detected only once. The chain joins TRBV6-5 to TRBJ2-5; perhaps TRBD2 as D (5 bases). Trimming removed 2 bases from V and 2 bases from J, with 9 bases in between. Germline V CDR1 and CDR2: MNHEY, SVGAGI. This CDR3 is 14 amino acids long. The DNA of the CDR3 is TGTGCCAGCAGTTACAGGACTGCACAAGAGACCCAGTACTTC. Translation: CASSYRTAQETQYF.

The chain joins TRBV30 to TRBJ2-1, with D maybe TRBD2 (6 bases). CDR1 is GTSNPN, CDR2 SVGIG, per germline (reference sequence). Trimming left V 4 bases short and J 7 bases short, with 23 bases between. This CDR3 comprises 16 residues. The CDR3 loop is CAWTDPGLLTRNEQFF. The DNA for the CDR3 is TGTGCCTGGACTGACCCGGGACTCCTAACTCGTAATGAGCAGTTCTTC.

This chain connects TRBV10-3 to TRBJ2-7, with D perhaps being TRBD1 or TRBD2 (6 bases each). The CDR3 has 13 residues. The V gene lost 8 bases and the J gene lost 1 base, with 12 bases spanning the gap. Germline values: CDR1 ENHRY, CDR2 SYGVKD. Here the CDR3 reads CAIVGGQSYEQYF. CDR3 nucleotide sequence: TGTGCCATCGTTGGGGGGCAATCCTACGAGCAGTACTTC.

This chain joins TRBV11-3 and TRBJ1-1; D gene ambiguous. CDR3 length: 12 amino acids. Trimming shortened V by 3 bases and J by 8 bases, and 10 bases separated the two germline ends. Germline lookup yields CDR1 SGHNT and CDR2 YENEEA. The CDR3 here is CASSLARLEAFF. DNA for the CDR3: TGTGCCAGCAGCTTGGCCCGGTTAGAAGCTTTCTTT.

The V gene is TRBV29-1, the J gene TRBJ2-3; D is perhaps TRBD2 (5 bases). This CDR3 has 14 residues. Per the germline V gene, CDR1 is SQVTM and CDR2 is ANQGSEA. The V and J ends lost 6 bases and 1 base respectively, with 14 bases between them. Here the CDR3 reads CSVAEGAGTDTQYF. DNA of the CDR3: TGCAGCGTGGCCGAGGGAGCGGGCACAGATACGCAGTATTTT.

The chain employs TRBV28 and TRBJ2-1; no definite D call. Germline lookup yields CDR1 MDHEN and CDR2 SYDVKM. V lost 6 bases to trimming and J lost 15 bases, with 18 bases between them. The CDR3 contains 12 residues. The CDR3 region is CASSSFRASRFF. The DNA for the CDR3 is TGTGCCAGCAGCTCATTTCGTGCCTCAAGGTTCTTC.

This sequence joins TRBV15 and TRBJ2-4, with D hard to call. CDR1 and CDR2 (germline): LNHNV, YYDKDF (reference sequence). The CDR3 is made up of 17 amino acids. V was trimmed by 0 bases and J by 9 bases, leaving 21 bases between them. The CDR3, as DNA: TGTGCCACCAGCAGAGATCACGTTTCTGGTGCTCTTGTCATTCAGTACTTC. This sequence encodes CATSRDHVSGALVIQYF. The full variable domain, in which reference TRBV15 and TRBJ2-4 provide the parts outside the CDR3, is DAMVIQNPRYQVTQFGKPVTLSCSQTLNHNVMYWYQQKSSQAPKLLFHYYDKDFNNEADTPDNFQSRRPNTSFCFLDIRSPGLGDTAMYLCATSRDHVSGALVIQYFGAGTRLSVL.

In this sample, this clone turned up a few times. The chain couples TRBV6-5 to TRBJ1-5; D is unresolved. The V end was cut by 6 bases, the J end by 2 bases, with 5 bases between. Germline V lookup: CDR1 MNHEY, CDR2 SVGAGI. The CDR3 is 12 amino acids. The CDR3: CASSGRNQPQHF. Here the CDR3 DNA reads TGTGCCAGCAGCGGCCGCAATCAGCCCCAGCATTTT.

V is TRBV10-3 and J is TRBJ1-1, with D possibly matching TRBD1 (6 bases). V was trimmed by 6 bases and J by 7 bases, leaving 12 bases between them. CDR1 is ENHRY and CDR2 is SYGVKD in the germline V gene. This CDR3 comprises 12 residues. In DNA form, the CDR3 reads TGTGCCATCAGCAGGACAGAACTTGAAGCTTTCTTT. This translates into CAISRTELEAFF.

In nucleotides, the CDR3 is TGTGCCAGCAGTTGGGACAGATCCTACGAGCAGTACTTC. Amino acids: CASSWDRSYEQYF. The rearrangement uses TRBV12-3 or TRBV12-4 and TRBJ2-7, with 7 nucleotides matching TRBD1. With V trimmed by 4 bases and J by 1 base, 1 base remained unmatched. The CDR3 extends over 13 amino acids.

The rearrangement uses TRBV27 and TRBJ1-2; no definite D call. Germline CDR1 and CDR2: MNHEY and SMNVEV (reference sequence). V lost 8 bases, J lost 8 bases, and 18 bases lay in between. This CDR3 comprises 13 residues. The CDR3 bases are TGTGCCAGCGGAGTGCGGGGTTCCCACGGCTACACCTTC. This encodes CASGVRGSHGYTF.

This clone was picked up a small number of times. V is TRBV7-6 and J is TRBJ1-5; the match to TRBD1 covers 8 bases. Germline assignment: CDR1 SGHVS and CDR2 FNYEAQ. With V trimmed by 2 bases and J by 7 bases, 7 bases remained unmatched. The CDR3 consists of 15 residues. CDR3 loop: CASSLSPGGSQPQHF. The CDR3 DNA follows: TGTGCCAGCAGCTTAAGTCCAGGGGGCAGCCAGCCCCAGCATTTT. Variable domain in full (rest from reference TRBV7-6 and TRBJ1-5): GAGVSQSPRYKVTKRGQDVALRCDPISGHVSLYWYRQALGQGPEFLTYFNYEAQQDKSGLPNDRFSAERPEGSISTLTIQRTEQRDSAMYRCASSLSPGGSQPQHFGDGTRLSIL.

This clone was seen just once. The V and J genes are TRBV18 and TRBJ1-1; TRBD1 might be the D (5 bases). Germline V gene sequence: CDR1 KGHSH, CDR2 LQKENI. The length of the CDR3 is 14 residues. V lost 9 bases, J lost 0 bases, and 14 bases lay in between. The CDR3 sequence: CASYGGGVNTEAFF. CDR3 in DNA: TGTGCCAGTTACGGGGGTGGGGTGAACACTGAAGCTTTCTTT.